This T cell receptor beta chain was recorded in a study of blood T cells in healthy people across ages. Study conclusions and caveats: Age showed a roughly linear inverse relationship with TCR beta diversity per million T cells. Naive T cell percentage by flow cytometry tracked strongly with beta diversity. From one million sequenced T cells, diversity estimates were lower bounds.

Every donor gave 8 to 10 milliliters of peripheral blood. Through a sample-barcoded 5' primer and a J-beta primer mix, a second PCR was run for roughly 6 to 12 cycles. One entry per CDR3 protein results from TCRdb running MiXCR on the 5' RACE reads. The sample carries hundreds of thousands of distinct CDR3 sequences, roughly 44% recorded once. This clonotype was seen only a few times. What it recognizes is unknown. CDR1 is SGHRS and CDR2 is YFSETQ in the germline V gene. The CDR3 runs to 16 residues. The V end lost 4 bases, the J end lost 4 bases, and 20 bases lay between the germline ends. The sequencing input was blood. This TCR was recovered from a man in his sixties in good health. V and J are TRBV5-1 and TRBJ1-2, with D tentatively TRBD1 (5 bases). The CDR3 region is CASSQDRDRRFYGYTF. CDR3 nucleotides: TGCGCCAGCAGCCAAGACCGGGACCGCCGATTCTATGGCTACACCTTC.